A selection of T cell receptor beta chains follows, all from one sample in a study of blood T cells in healthy people across ages. TCRdb re-called the 5' RACE reads through MiXCR, storing one row per CDR3 protein. The data contain hundreds of thousands of distinct CDR3 sequences, roughly 43% of them singletons. The sample comprised blood. All receptors derive from a man older than 75 in good health. Both conserved end residues are part of each CDR3. The D gene is left open where the match is weak. The listing skips clone size in some rows; elsewhere it reads once, few, many or a size class.

j_gene: TRBJ2-7; d_gene: .; v_gene: TRBV5-1; abundance: few; CDR3nt: TGCGCCAGCAGAGATGCCCACACCTACGAGCAGTACTTC; CDR3aa: CASRDAHTYEQYF
j_gene: TRBJ1-2; d_gene: TRBD1; v_gene: TRBV29-1; abundance: .; CDR3nt: TGCAGCGTATGGACAGGGGATGGATCTGGCTACACCTTC; CDR3aa: CSVWTGDGSGYTF
j_gene: TRBJ2-7; d_gene: .; v_gene: TRBV6-2/TRBV6-3; abundance: .; CDR3nt: TGTGCCAGCAGTGATGGACAGCGGTTCCCTTCCGAGCAGTACTTC; CDR3aa: CASSDGQRFPSEQYF
j_gene: TRBJ2-3; d_gene: .; v_gene: TRBV28; abundance: .; CDR3nt: TGTGCCAGCAGTCTGCCTGTAGGGGCGCAGGATACGCAGTATTTT; CDR3aa: CASSLPVGAQDTQYF
j_gene: TRBJ2-3; d_gene: TRBD2; v_gene: TRBV14; abundance: .; CDR3nt: TGTGCCAGCAGCCATATAGCGGGGGGAGTGAGTACGCAGTATTTT; CDR3aa: CASSHIAGGVSTQYF
j_gene: TRBJ2-6; d_gene: .; v_gene: TRBV7-6; abundance: .; CDR3nt: TGTGCCAGCAGCTTAGCGCGGTGCTCTGGGGCCAACGTCCTGACTTTC; CDR3aa: CASSLARCSGANVLTF
j_gene: TRBJ2-7; d_gene: TRBD2; v_gene: TRBV13; abundance: .; CDR3nt: TGTGCCAGCAGCGCTCGGACTAGCGGGAGCGACGAGCAGTACTTC; CDR3aa: CASSARTSGSDEQYF
j_gene: TRBJ2-7; d_gene: TRBD2; v_gene: TRBV4-3; abundance: .; CDR3nt: TGCGCCAGCAGCCAGAGGACTAGCGGTTACAATGAGCAGTACTTC; CDR3aa: CASSQRTSGYNEQYF
j_gene: TRBJ2-3; d_gene: .; v_gene: TRBV25-1; abundance: .; CDR3nt: TGTGCCAGCAGTGTCTTACCCACAGGGAGAGGCGATACGCAGTATTTT; CDR3aa: CASSVLPTGRGDTQYF
j_gene: TRBJ2-1; d_gene: .; v_gene: TRBV7-2; abundance: .; CDR3nt: TGTGCCAGCAGCCCCGACGCAAACTCCTACAATGAGCAGTTCTTC; CDR3aa: CASSPDANSYNEQFF
j_gene: TRBJ2-6; d_gene: .; v_gene: TRBV5-1; abundance: few; CDR3nt: TGCGCCAGCAGCTTGGCCGCAGGGAGCTCTGGGGCCAACGTCCTGACTTTC; CDR3aa: CASSLAAGSSGANVLTF
j_gene: TRBJ2-3; d_gene: .; v_gene: TRBV20-1; abundance: .; CDR3nt: TGCAGTGCTAGAGATATGAAGCGGACCACAGATACGCAGTATTTT; CDR3aa: CSARDMKRTTDTQYF
j_gene: TRBJ2-1; d_gene: .; v_gene: TRBV14; abundance: .; CDR3nt: TGTGCCAGCAGCCTCACCCGAGGCGTGCAGTTCTTC; CDR3aa: CASSLTRGVQFF
j_gene: TRBJ2-5; d_gene: TRBD1; v_gene: TRBV7-2; abundance: .; CDR3nt: TGTGCCAGCAGCAGGGACAGCCAAAAGACCCAGTACTTC; CDR3aa: CASSRDSQKTQYF
j_gene: TRBJ2-5; d_gene: .; v_gene: TRBV5-1; abundance: many; CDR3nt: TGCGCCAGCAGCCTGCGCCCACCACCCGGGGAGACCCAGTACTTC; CDR3aa: CASSLRPPPGETQYF
j_gene: TRBJ2-3; d_gene: .; v_gene: TRBV6-4; abundance: few; CDR3nt: TGTGCCAGCAGTGAGGGCTTTAGCACAGATACGCAGTATTTT; CDR3aa: CASSEGFSTDTQYF
j_gene: TRBJ2-4; d_gene: .; v_gene: TRBV7-2; abundance: few; CDR3nt: TGTGCCAGCAGCTTAAGGGGATCATCTGGCATTCAGTACTTC; CDR3aa: CASSLRGSSGIQYF
j_gene: TRBJ2-2; d_gene: .; v_gene: TRBV2; abundance: .; CDR3nt: TGTGCCAGCAGGATGGGGGCCCAGAACACCGGGGAGCTGTTTTTT; CDR3aa: CASRMGAQNTGELFF
j_gene: TRBJ2-4; d_gene: .; v_gene: TRBV20-1; abundance: .; CDR3nt: TGCAGTGCTATTGAAAGACGGGGGGCCAAAAACATTCAGTACTTC; CDR3aa: CSAIERRGAKNIQYF
j_gene: TRBJ2-3; d_gene: .; v_gene: TRBV7-9; abundance: few; CDR3nt: TGTGCCAGCAGCTTCCCGGATCCCCTACACACAGATACGCAGTATTTT; CDR3aa: CASSFPDPLHTDTQYF
j_gene: TRBJ2-1; d_gene: TRBD1; v_gene: TRBV7-9; abundance: .; CDR3nt: TGTGCCAGCAGCCCAGGGACAGGGCGGAACAATGAGCAGTTCTTC; CDR3aa: CASSPGTGRNNEQFF
j_gene: TRBJ1-6; d_gene: TRBD1; v_gene: TRBV6-1; abundance: .; CDR3nt: TGTGCCAGCAAGCCCGAGACAGGGGGGAATTTTTATAATTCACCCCTCCACTTT; CDR3aa: CASKPETGGNFYNSPLHF
j_gene: TRBJ1-2; d_gene: .; v_gene: TRBV29-1; abundance: .; CDR3nt: TGCAGCGTTGAGGGGTGGGGGGGGTCCTATGGCTACACCTTC; CDR3aa: CSVEGWGGSYGYTF
j_gene: TRBJ1-2; d_gene: TRBD1; v_gene: TRBV15; abundance: .; CDR3nt: TGTGCCACCAGCAGCGTAGCGGGACAGGGCTATGGCTACACCTTC; CDR3aa: CATSSVAGQGYGYTF
j_gene: TRBJ2-1; d_gene: TRBD2; v_gene: TRBV10-1; abundance: few; CDR3nt: TGCGCCAGCAGTGAGTCCCGACTAGCGGGAGCGTACAATGAGCAGTTCTTC; CDR3aa: CASSESRLAGAYNEQFF
j_gene: TRBJ2-3; d_gene: TRBD2; v_gene: TRBV10-2; abundance: few; CDR3nt: TGCGCCAGCATCGAACTAGCGGGACTCGCAGATACGCAGTATTTT; CDR3aa: CASIELAGLADTQYF
j_gene: TRBJ2-3; d_gene: TRBD2; v_gene: TRBV6-5; abundance: .; CDR3nt: TGTGCCAGCAGGATCGGGAGGATCGTCGGGGATACGCAGTATTTT; CDR3aa: CASRIGRIVGDTQYF
j_gene: TRBJ2-7; d_gene: .; v_gene: TRBV23-1; abundance: .; CDR3nt: TGCGCCAGCAGTCAGGCGGGACGGTGGACCTACGAGCAGTACTTC; CDR3aa: CASSQAGRWTYEQYF
j_gene: TRBJ2-7; d_gene: TRBD1; v_gene: TRBV20-1; abundance: .; CDR3nt: TGCAGTGCTAGAGACGGACAGGGGGCATCCTACGAGCAGTACTTC; CDR3aa: CSARDGQGASYEQYF
j_gene: TRBJ2-1; d_gene: .; v_gene: TRBV4-2; abundance: few; CDR3nt: TGTGCCAGCAGCCAAGAAGTAGGCTACAATGAGCAGTTCTTC; CDR3aa: CASSQEVGYNEQFF
j_gene: TRBJ2-3; d_gene: .; v_gene: TRBV20-1; abundance: few; CDR3nt: TGCAGTGCTAGAGATAGTACGAAACTTACGCAGTATTTT; CDR3aa: CSARDSTKLTQYF
j_gene: TRBJ2-1; d_gene: TRBD2; v_gene: TRBV25-1; abundance: .; CDR3nt: TGTGCCAGCAGTGAAACAGCGGGAGCCGAGCAGTTCTTC; CDR3aa: CASSETAGAEQFF
j_gene: TRBJ2-7; d_gene: TRBD1; v_gene: TRBV5-1; abundance: .; CDR3nt: TGCGCCAGCAGCTTGGTAGGACAGGGGAAGGAGCAGTACTTC; CDR3aa: CASSLVGQGKEQYF
j_gene: TRBJ2-4; d_gene: .; v_gene: TRBV6-2/TRBV6-3; abundance: many; CDR3nt: TGTGCCAGCAGTCCACTAGAACCCAAAAACATTCAGTACTTC; CDR3aa: CASSPLEPKNIQYF
j_gene: TRBJ2-1; d_gene: .; v_gene: TRBV11-2; abundance: .; CDR3nt: TGTGCCAGCAGCTTACAGGGGGAGGTCTACAATGAGCAGTTCTTC; CDR3aa: CASSLQGEVYNEQFF
j_gene: TRBJ1-6; d_gene: .; v_gene: TRBV7-2; abundance: .; CDR3nt: TGTGCCAGCAGCTTAAGACCCCCGCCCCAATCACCCCTCCACTTT; CDR3aa: CASSLRPPPQSPLHF
j_gene: TRBJ2-7; d_gene: .; v_gene: TRBV18; abundance: few; CDR3nt: TGTGCCAGCTCGTATGGTGACCACGAGCAGTACTTC; CDR3aa: CASSYGDHEQYF
j_gene: TRBJ2-1; d_gene: .; v_gene: TRBV25-1; abundance: .; CDR3nt: TGTGCCAGCAGCGACTCAACCGGGACACAATACAATGAGCAGTTCTTC; CDR3aa: CASSDSTGTQYNEQFF
j_gene: TRBJ2-7; d_gene: TRBD1; v_gene: TRBV7-9; abundance: few; CDR3nt: TGTGCCAGCGCCAGGGACAGGGAGGGGTACGAGCAGTACTTC; CDR3aa: CASARDREGYEQYF
j_gene: TRBJ2-7; d_gene: .; v_gene: TRBV6-2/TRBV6-3; abundance: .; CDR3nt: TGTGCCAGCAGTTATGAGGGGCCAAGCTCCTACAATGAGCAGTACTTC; CDR3aa: CASSYEGPSSYNEQYF
j_gene: TRBJ1-5; d_gene: TRBD1; v_gene: TRBV10-1; abundance: few; CDR3nt: TGCGCCAGCAGCGAACTCACAGGGGAGGATCAGCCCCAGCATTTT; CDR3aa: CASSELTGEDQPQHF
j_gene: TRBJ2-2; d_gene: TRBD1; v_gene: TRBV7-6; abundance: .; CDR3nt: TGTGCCAGCAGCCCCCGGGCAGGGGGGAACACCGGGGAGCTGTTTTTT; CDR3aa: CASSPRAGGNTGELFF
j_gene: TRBJ2-5; d_gene: .; v_gene: TRBV5-1; abundance: few; CDR3nt: TGCGCCAGCAGGAGAAGCGCTACGTACCAAGAGACCCAGTACTTC; CDR3aa: CASRRSATYQETQYF
j_gene: TRBJ1-4; d_gene: .; v_gene: TRBV4-3; abundance: few; CDR3nt: TGCGCCAGCAGCCAAGATGGACTTGAAAAACTGTTTTTT; CDR3aa: CASSQDGLEKLFF
j_gene: TRBJ1-6; d_gene: TRBD1; v_gene: TRBV29-1; abundance: .; CDR3nt: TGCAGCGTGGCCCCGGGACAGGGGAATTCACCCCTCCACTTT; CDR3aa: CSVAPGQGNSPLHF
j_gene: TRBJ1-3; d_gene: .; v_gene: TRBV6-5; abundance: once; CDR3nt: TGTGCCAGCAGTTACTCTAGGGGGTTCGGATCCTCTGGAAACACCATATATTTT; CDR3aa: CASSYSRGFGSSGNTIYF
j_gene: TRBJ2-6; d_gene: .; v_gene: TRBV21-1; abundance: few; CDR3nt: TGTGCCAGCAACATCAATTCCTTTAGCGGGGGCAGCTCTGGGGCCAACGTCCTGACTTTC; CDR3aa: CASNINSFSGGSSGANVLTF
j_gene: TRBJ1-1; d_gene: .; v_gene: TRBV12-3/TRBV12-4; abundance: once; CDR3nt: TGTGCCAGCAGTTCCGAGTCGAGGGGGAACACTGAAGCTTTCTTT; CDR3aa: CASSSESRGNTEAFF
j_gene: TRBJ2-2; d_gene: .; v_gene: TRBV9; abundance: .; CDR3nt: TGTGCCAGCAGCGTATTCGGTCAGAACACCGGGGAGCTGTTTTTT; CDR3aa: CASSVFGQNTGELFF
j_gene: TRBJ2-1; d_gene: .; v_gene: TRBV7-2; abundance: .; CDR3nt: TGTGCCAGCAGCCCCGGACCGGGGCGCCTCAATAAGCAGTTCTTC; CDR3aa: CASSPGPGRLNKQFF